This is a list of T cell receptor beta chains from one sample in a study of T cells after yellow fever vaccination. In TCRdb, the 5' RACE reads were re-called with MiXCR into one record per CDR3 protein. The repertoire includes approximately 93,000 distinct CDR3 sequences, 5.8% of them detected once, and about 41% sits in the top ten. The source was CD8+ T cells sorted from PBMCs, collected 10 days after the yellow fever booster vaccination. The receptors stem from a man younger than 35 who received the YFV17D yellow fever vaccine. Both conserved end residues are part of each CDR3. Fields, in order: V gene, J gene, CDR3 length, D gene, clone size, CDR3 protein, CDR3 DNA. The D gene is left open where the match is weak. Part of the rows lack a size; the others show once, few, many or a class for expanded clones.

>TRBV29-1|TRBJ2-1|13|-|many
CSVWGGHGNEQFF
TGCAGCGTTTGGGGGGGCCACGGGAATGAGCAGTTCTTC
>TRBV13|TRBJ2-5|13|-|few
CASSFGAGETQYF
TGTGCCAGCAGCTTCGGGGCTGGGGAGACCCAGTACTTC
>TRBV5-1|TRBJ1-2|16|TRBD1|-
CASSPGQGLLSYGYTF
TGCGCCAGCAGTCCGGGACAGGGACTCCTAAGCTATGGCTACACCTTC
>TRBV4-3|TRBJ1-5|15|TRBD1|many
CASSPRGGPNQPQHF
TGCGCCAGCAGTCCTCGAGGGGGCCCTAATCAGCCCCAGCATTTT
>TRBV6-2/TRBV6-3|TRBJ2-7|13|-|-
CASSYAGPYEQYF
TGTGCCAGCAGTTACGCCGGGCCCTACGAGCAGTACTTC
>TRBV6-6|TRBJ2-5|18|TRBD2|few
CASSYSSLAGGERETQYF
TGTGCCAGCAGTTACTCTAGCCTAGCGGGGGGAGAGAGAGAGACCCAGTACTTC
>TRBV3-1|TRBJ2-1|13|-|-
CASSLQAGDEQFF
TGTGCCAGCAGCCTTCAAGCGGGCGATGAGCAGTTCTTC
>TRBV20-1|TRBJ1-1|15|-|few
CSARSLAGVNTEAFF
TGCAGTGCGAGAAGTCTAGCAGGGGTGAACACTGAAGCTTTCTTT
>TRBV2|TRBJ2-3|15|-|few
CASSEWRGRTDTQYF
TGTGCCAGCAGTGAATGGCGGGGGCGCACAGATACGCAGTATTTT
>TRBV18|TRBJ2-3|17|TRBD2|many
CASSPPMTSGPADTQYF
TGTGCCAGCTCACCACCGATGACTAGCGGCCCGGCAGATACGCAGTATTTT
>TRBV13|TRBJ1-2|17|-|-
CASSLGPKAGANYGYTF
TGTGCCAGCAGCTTAGGCCCTAAGGCAGGGGCTAACTATGGCTACACCTTC
>TRBV20-1|TRBJ1-5|16|-|few
CSARDWAGQSNQPQHF
TGCAGTGCTAGAGATTGGGCAGGGCAAAGCAATCAGCCCCAGCATTTT
>TRBV7-9|TRBJ1-6|15|-|-
CASSLWQRDRSPLHF
TGTGCCAGCAGCTTGTGGCAGCGGGACCGATCACCCCTCCACTTT
>TRBV27|TRBJ1-2|13|TRBD1|-
CASSGTGPYGYTF
TGTGCCAGCAGTGGGACAGGGCCCTATGGCTACACCTTC
>TRBV29-1|TRBJ2-1|14|-|few
CSVLGGVESDEQFF
TGCAGCGTTCTAGGGGGGGTGGAGTCGGATGAGCAGTTCTTC
>TRBV6-4|TRBJ1-6|13|-|few
CASSGTPNSPLHF
TGTGCCAGCAGTGGGACCCCTAATTCACCCCTCCACTTT
>TRBV5-4|TRBJ1-1|14|TRBD1|-
CASSLVTGRTEAFF
TGTGCCAGCAGCTTGGTGACAGGGAGGACTGAAGCTTTCTTT
>TRBV12-3/TRBV12-4|TRBJ2-7|14|TRBD1|many
CASSQGTGVHEQYF
TGTGCCAGCAGCCAGGGGACAGGGGTCCACGAGCAGTACTTC
>TRBV4-1|TRBJ1-1|17|-|few
CASSQESGGGMNTEAFF
TGCGCCAGCAGCCAAGAGAGTGGGGGTGGCATGAACACTGAAGCTTTCTTT
>TRBV7-6|TRBJ1-2|13|TRBD1|few
CASSFTGGDGYTF
TGTGCCAGCAGCTTCACAGGGGGCGATGGCTACACCTTC
>TRBV4-1|TRBJ1-5|17|TRBD1|few
CASSQDRGDSSNQPQHF
TGCGCCAGCAGCCAAGATCGAGGGGACAGTAGCAATCAGCCCCAGCATTTT
>TRBV20-1|TRBJ1-6|14|-|-
CSARVRGYNSPLHF
TGCAGTGCTAGAGTAAGGGGATATAATTCACCCCTCCACTTT
>TRBV19|TRBJ2-2|14|-|-
CASSSSGRTGELFF
TGTGCCAGTAGTAGTTCAGGGCGGACCGGGGAGCTGTTTTTT
>TRBV7-9|TRBJ2-5|16|TRBD1|-
CASSPHRDRVDETQYF
TGTGCCAGCAGCCCCCACCGGGACAGGGTTGATGAGACCCAGTACTTC
>TRBV7-6|TRBJ2-3|10|-|few
CASGVDTQYF
TGTGCCAGCGGGGTGGATACGCAGTATTTT
>TRBV7-2|TRBJ2-5|15|TRBD1|-
CASSKGQGVQETQYF
TGTGCCAGCAGCAAAGGACAGGGGGTCCAAGAGACCCAGTACTTC
>TRBV4-2|TRBJ2-2|13|-|many
CASSGVDGGELFF
TGTGCCAGCAGCGGAGTAGATGGCGGGGAGCTGTTTTTT
>TRBV7-2|TRBJ2-5|15|-|-
CASSLQVFSQETQYF
TGTGCCAGCAGCTTACAGGTTTTCTCCCAAGAGACCCAGTACTTC
>TRBV7-3|TRBJ2-3|15|TRBD2|few
CASSQTSGVADTQYF
TGTGCCAGCAGCCAGACTAGCGGGGTTGCAGATACGCAGTATTTT
>TRBV7-9|TRBJ2-3|12|-|many
CASSHNPDTQYF
TGTGCCAGCAGCCATAACCCAGATACGCAGTATTTT
>TRBV11-2|TRBJ1-3|18|-|few
CASSPFGALRSFGNTIYF
TGTGCCAGCAGCCCATTTGGGGCCCTGAGGAGTTTCGGAAACACCATATATTTT
>TRBV28|TRBJ2-1|14|TRBD2|-
CASSPPGLAWEQFF
TGTGCCAGCAGCCCGCCGGGACTAGCATGGGAGCAGTTCTTC
>TRBV25-1|TRBJ2-1|17|TRBD2|-
CASSEGSGGAGYNEQFF
TGTGCCAGCAGTGAAGGTAGCGGGGGGGCCGGGTACAATGAGCAGTTCTTC
>TRBV19|TRBJ2-1|17|TRBD1|-
CASSIVGGTGPYNEQFF
TGTGCCAGTAGTATAGTAGGCGGGACAGGGCCTTACAATGAGCAGTTCTTC
>TRBV7-8|TRBJ1-3|14|-|-
CASSLGLGGNTIYF
TGTGCCAGCAGCTTAGGTCTAGGGGGAAACACCATATATTTT
>TRBV4-1|TRBJ1-1|14|-|-
CASSQGGTNTEAFF
TGCGCCAGCAGCCAAGGAGGGACGAACACTGAAGCTTTCTTT